This passage covers 5 T cell receptor beta chains from one sample sequenced in a study of neurological immune-mediated disorders. Time point specified: longitudinal time-point 2. One entry per CDR3 protein results from TCRdb running MiXCR on the 5' RACE reads. The table has some 30,000 distinct CDR3 sequences, about 13% seen once. The specimen was PBMCs. Receptors were obtained from a woman in her thirties or forties in good health.

By share of the sample, this clonotype is medium-sized. The chain uses TRBV6-1 and TRBJ1-5; a possible D gene is TRBD1 (6 bases). Between the trimmed V and J ends, which lost 7 bases and 1 base, there was a span of 14 bases. The germline gives CDR1 MNHNS, CDR2 SASEGT. The CDR3 length is 15 residues. The CDR3 reads CASTPGHTSNQPQHF. CDR3 DNA: TGTGCCAGCACTCCGGGACATACCAGCAATCAGCCCCAGCATTTT.

This clonotype came up many times. The chain recombines TRBV7-2 with TRBJ2-2; D is uncertain. V lost 5 bases and J lost 6, with 10 bases in between. Germline V CDR1 and CDR2: SGHTA, FQGNSA. This CDR3 spans 13 amino acids. The CDR3 DNA sequence: TGTGCCAGCAGCCCTGTCCGTTCCGGGGAGCTGTTTTTT. The encoded protein is CASSPVRSGELFF.

There are many counts of this clonotype. The chain combines TRBV5-1 with TRBJ1-2; 7 bases are shared with TRBD1. In germline, CDR1 is SGHRS, CDR2 YFSETQ. With 3 bases clipped from V and 4 bases from J, the junction kept 6 bases outside the gene matches. The CDR3 has 14 amino acids. Written as DNA, the CDR3 is TGCGCCAGCAGCTCGAGGGGGCCCTCCTATGGCTACACCTTC. Translation gives CASSSRGPSYGYTF.

This clonotype was counted ten times or more. The V and J genes are TRBV7-3 and TRBJ1-1; D is ambiguous. CDR3 size: 13 residues. Germline V lookup: CDR1 SGHTA, CDR2 FQGTGA. The germline V and J ends were trimmed by 5 bases and 6 bases, with 13 bases remaining between them. For the CDR3, the DNA is TGTGCCAGCAGCCCCGACAAAGCCGCTGAAGCTTTCTTT. Residues: CASSPDKAAEAFF.

The rearrangement joins TRBV18 to TRBJ1-5, with a tentative D call TRBD1 (6 bases). CDR3 size: 16 residues. Germline V gives CDR1 KGHSH, CDR2 LQKENI. V lost 3 bases and J 0 bases, leaving 12 bases between the germline ends. The CDR3: CASSPLGQNSNQPQHF. In DNA, the CDR3 is TGTGCCAGCTCACCCTTAGGACAGAATAGCAATCAGCCCCAGCATTTT.